This T cell receptor beta chain is from a study of PD-1 blockade in classical Hodgkin lymphoma. CDR3 size: 12 residues. Germline V gives CDR1 LNHDA, CDR2 SQIVND (reference sequence). With 8 bases clipped from V and 3 bases from J, the junction kept 2 bases outside the gene matches. In its sample, this clone was seen once. All trial patients relapsed after autologous stem cell transplantation. Profiling relied on immunoSEQ multiplex PCR, and the TCRdb table lists in-frame clones only, not all of them. The table includes over 25,000 clones, 70% to 75% detected once. This clonotype was sampled from a human donor with classical Hodgkin lymphoma. This rearrangement joins TRBV19 to TRBJ1-1, with 8 bases fitting TRBD1. The sample was peripheral blood mononuclear cells (PBMCs), taken before the second cycle of nivolumab. CDR3 nucleotide sequence: TGTGCCAGTTCAGGGGGCTACACTGAAGCTTTCTTT. It encodes CASSGGYTEAFF.